A selection of T cell receptor beta chains follows, all from one sample in a study of cytomegalovirus exposure and HLA in healthy donors. The data were produced by immunoSEQ multiplex PCR, yet TCRdb's version contains in-frame clones alone and is incomplete. The table records about 190,000 clones, 79% of them present only once. Sequenced sample: PBMCs. All receptors derive from a woman between 18 and 29 years old in good health and CMV-seronegative. The CDR3 runs from the conserved cysteine through the conserved F or W.

j_gene	v_gene	len	CDR3aa
TRBJ2-2	TRBV6-1	13	CASKTVNTGELFF
TRBJ2-1	TRBV6-4	13	CASSVELADEQFF
TRBJ1-5	TRBV19	14	CASIPRYSNQPQHF
TRBJ2-5	TRBV6-5	14	CASSYEAGKETQYF
TRBJ2-7	TRBV14	13	CASSLQGVYEQYF
NA	TRBV27	13	CASSQDRAHEQYF
TRBJ1-1	TRBV7-8	16	CASSRGLTLMNTEAFF
TRBJ1-2	TRBV6-1	15	CASIRRGGNGYGYTF
TRBJ2-7	TRBV5-1	19	CASSSPGLAGKRRGYEQYF
TRBJ1-5	TRBV28	15	CASSFLGGYNQPQHF
TRBJ2-7	TRBV7-2	15	CASSLGSRGSNEQYF
TRBJ1-2	TRBV7-2	16	CASSWTGGANSNGYTF
TRBJ1-2	TRBV30	14	CALAQEASENGYTF
TRBJ2-1	TRBV7-8	16	CASSLDMAGFHNEQFF
TRBJ2-7	TRBV6-1	15	CASTERGGTNYEQYF
TRBJ1-3	TRBV7-2	15	CASSLSGNSGNTIYF
TRBJ2-3	TRBV30	13	CAWIAGSTDTQYF
TRBJ2-1	TRBV6-1	15	CASSAGQENYNEQFF
TRBJ2-5	TRBV19	12	CASSALGETQYF